This T cell receptor beta chain was observed in a study of blood T cell repertoires in COVID-19. Looking at the study overall: T cells, B-cell-depleted T cells, or PBMCs supplied cDNA or gDNA.

In the original processing: Reference gene primer amplification gave nucleated cell count estimates. The data were produced by immunoSEQ multiplex PCR, yet TCRdb's version contains in-frame clones alone and is incomplete. The DNA gave D and trimming, while V, J and clone size come from that table. The sample contains about 51,000 clones, about 86% of which appear only once. CDR1 and CDR2 from the germline V gene are LGHDT and YNNKEL (reference sequence). Unmatched junction bases numbered 22, after V lost 3 bases and J lost 1 base. The CDR3 spans 22 residues. The receptor's source is a man older than 75 with active COVID-19. The chain recombines TRBV3-1 (or the pseudogene TRBV3-2) with TRBJ2-4; TRBD1 matches at 9 bases. The sequencing input was peripheral blood. CDR3 loop: CASSHFKHRDRDGLVAKNIQYF. The CDR3 bases are TGTGCCAGCAGCCATTTTAAACACCGGGACAGGGATGGGCTGGTGGCCAAAAACATTCAGTACTTC.